Each of the 29 T cell receptor beta chains below was sequenced from the same sample in a study of a mutant IDH1 vaccine in newly diagnosed glioma. The time point is: week 11, during vaccination. One vaccine dose held 300 ug of mutant IDH1 20-mer peptide and came with topical imiquimod. These receptors' targets are unknown. Some clones are missing from TCRdb's copy, which holds only in-frame ones; the method was immunoSEQ multiplex PCR. The sample comprises around 25,000 clones, over 65% of which are singletons, and approximately 8.3% rests with the top ten. Sequences were derived from PBMCs, sampled from a glioma patient whose treatment included an IDH1 peptide vaccine. The origin of the receptors is a woman aged 18-35 years with glioma.

The chain joins TRBV5-5 to TRBJ2-7; TRBD1 matches at 9 bases. Germline CDR1 is SGHKS and CDR2 is YYEKEE (reference sequence). The CDR3 has 14 residues. V lost 4 bases, J lost 9 bases, and 11 bases stayed unmatched. This CDR3 is CASSQGQGGSGQYF. Written as DNA, the CDR3 is TGTGCCAGCAGCCAGGGACAGGGAGGCTCCGGGCAGTACTTC.

The V call is TRBV7-9, the J call TRBJ2-7; D may be TRBD2 (7 bases). Germline CDR1 is SEHNR and CDR2 is FQNEAQ (reference sequence). The CDR3 loop spans 13 amino acids. V gave up 9 bases and J gave up 2 bases, with 14 bases separating them. The CDR3 region is CASQSGGPYEQYF. The CDR3 DNA is TGTGCCAGTCAATCCGGGGGGCCCTACGAGCAGTACTTC. The entire variable domain, with the rest obtained from reference TRBV7-9 and TRBJ2-7, is as follows: DTGVSQNPRHKITKRGQNVTFRCDPISEHNRLYWYRQTLGQGPEFLTYFQNEAQLEKSRLLSDRFSAERPKGSFSTLEIQRTEQGDSAMYLCASQSGGPYEQYFGPGTRLTVT.

This rearrangement joins TRBV2 to TRBJ1-5; D not certain. V was trimmed by 8 bases and J by 0 bases, leaving 14 bases between them. Germline V gene lookup returns CDR1 SNHLY and CDR2 FYNNEI. This CDR3 is 15 amino acids long. In DNA, the CDR3 is TGTGCCAGCGGGCGTGGCGGGCTTAGCAATCAGCCCCAGCATTTT. The encoded protein is CASGRGGLSNQPQHF.

This clone was seen more than once but under ten times. The V call is TRBV5-6, the J call TRBJ1-5, with 7 bases lining up with TRBD1. This CDR3 is built from 14 residues. Germline V gives CDR1 SGHDT, CDR2 YYEEEE. V lost 2 bases, J lost 3 bases, and 2 bases stayed unmatched. CDR3 residues: CASSLTGANQPQHF. DNA for the CDR3: TGTGCCAGCAGCTTAACAGGGGCCAATCAGCCCCAGCATTTT.

The genes are TRBV6-5 and TRBJ2-1, with TRBD2 matching over 11 bases. This CDR3 region has 15 residues. With V trimmed by 7 bases and J by 5 bases, 7 bases remained unmatched. In germline, CDR1 is MNHEY, CDR2 SVGAGI. CDR3 sequence: CASTPGTSGNNEQFF. The CDR3 nucleotides read TGTGCCAGCACCCCCGGGACTAGCGGAAACAATGAGCAGTTCTTC.

The chain uses TRBV2 and TRBJ2-7; 9 bases fit TRBD2. CDR1 is SNHLY and CDR2 is FYNNEI in the germline V gene. The CDR3 has 14 amino acids. V dropped 4 bases and J dropped 6; count of bases not matched to a gene: 7. The CDR3 reads CASSVGTSRTEQYF. The CDR3 coding sequence is TGTGCCAGCAGTGTAGGGACTAGCCGTACCGAGCAGTACTTC.

This clone turned up a few times. The J gene is TRBJ1-1, the V gene TRBV19; D is undetermined. V was cut by 7 bases and J by 3 bases, with 24 bases left in between. The V gene's germline CDR1 is LNHDA and CDR2 SQIVND (reference sequence). There are 17 residues in the CDR3. In nucleotides, the CDR3 is TGTGCCAGTAATCTGAAGGAGAGGGCGGCTGCTCACACTGAAGCTTTCTTT. Its translation: CASNLKERAAAHTEAFF.

This sequence joins TRBV5-1 and TRBJ1-1; 8 positions match TRBD1. The CDR3 extends over 13 amino acids. CDR1 and CDR2 (germline): SGHRS, YFSETQ. V lost 4 bases and J lost 5; bases outside the gene matches: 4. The CDR3 nucleotides read TGCGCCAGCAGCCCGGGACAGGCGACTGAAGCTTTCTTT. As protein: CASSPGQATEAFF. Drawing the rest from reference TRBV5-1 and TRBJ1-1, the complete variable domain is KAGVTQTPRYLIKTRGQQVTLSCSPISGHRSVSWYQQTPGQGLQFLFEYFSETQRNKGNFPGRFSGRQFSNSRSEMNVSTLELGDSALYLCASSPGQATEAFFGQGTRLTVV.

The rearrangement links TRBV28 to TRBJ1-5; D is unresolved. The length of the CDR3 is 14 residues. The V and J ends lost 3 bases and 5 bases respectively, with 11 bases between them. Germline assignment: CDR1 MDHEN and CDR2 SYDVKM. For the CDR3, the DNA is TGTGCCAGCAGTTTCGGGTTCGAGTATCAGCCCCAGCATTTT. Amino acid sequence: CASSFGFEYQPQHF.

The chain combines TRBV7-9 with TRBJ1-1; tentative D call: TRBD1 (6 bases). Germline V gene sequence: CDR1 SEHNR, CDR2 FQNEAQ (reference sequence). Trimming removed 10 bases at V and 1 base at J, with 16 bases between. The CDR3 is 14 residues long. CDR3 loop: CATYQGMRNTEAFF. The CDR3 region has the DNA TGTGCCACCTACCAGGGGATGCGGAACACTGAAGCTTTCTTT.

The CDR3 sequence: CASSPGQGYGEKLFF. CDR3 DNA sequence: TGTGCCAGCAGCCCAGGACAGGGATACGGAGAAAAACTGTTTTTT. V is TRBV5-6 and J is TRBJ1-4, with TRBD1 identical over 8 bases. The trim removed 4 bases at V and 8 bases at J, leaving 10 bases unmatched. Germline V gene lookup returns CDR1 SGHDT and CDR2 YYEEEE. The CDR3 is 15 amino acids.

The rearrangement joins TRBV7-8 to TRBJ2-1; 10 bases map to TRBD2. The V and J ends lost 6 bases and 5 bases, in that order; junction bases with no gene match: 7. This CDR3 region has 15 residues. The germline V gene has CDR1 SGHVS and CDR2 FQNEAQ. CDR3: CASSYLGLADNEQFF. CDR3 nucleotide sequence: TGTGCCAGCAGTTACCTTGGACTAGCGGACAATGAGCAGTTCTTC.

This clone was seen only once. V and J are TRBV21-1 and TRBJ1-5; TRBD1 is taken as the D call from the table, unchecked against the DNA. TRBV21-1 is designated a pseudogene. The length of the CDR3 is 19 residues. This CDR3 is CASSKVAGQGMGRGQPQHF. The CDR3 coding sequence is TGTGCCAGCAGCAAAGTAGCGGGACAGGGGATGGGGCGCGGTCAGCCCCAGCATTTT.

In its sample, this clone is medium-sized. Additional DNA sequences in this sample encode the identical CDR3. The V and J genes are TRBV2 and TRBJ1-4; maybe TRBD1 (6 bases). The V end lost 7 bases, the J end lost 0 bases, and 12 bases lay between the germline ends. The length of the CDR3 is 15 residues. Germline CDR1 SNHLY, CDR2 FYNNEI. The CDR3 loop is CASTRDTSTNEKLFF. The CDR3 DNA reads TGTGCCAGCACCCGGGACACTTCAACTAATGAAAAACTGTTTTTT.

The J gene is TRBJ2-7, the V gene TRBV5-1; D tentatively reads TRBD1 or TRBD2 (5 bases each). V was cut by 4 bases and J by 2 bases, with 28 bases left in between. This CDR3 is 19 amino acids long. Germline V gene lookup returns CDR1 SGHRS and CDR2 YFSETQ. CDR3 in amino acids: CASSPLVGTRELGPYEQYF. The CDR3 region has the DNA TGCGCCAGCAGCCCCCTTGTAGGGACGAGGGAGTTGGGGCCCTACGAGCAGTACTTC.

This chain joins TRBV4-1 and TRBJ2-3, with D hard to call. CDR3 size: 12 residues. The germline gives CDR1 MGHRA, CDR2 YSYEKL. V lost 3 bases to trimming and J lost 6 bases, with 7 bases between them. The CDR3 region has the DNA TGCGCCAGCAGCCACAATCGGGATACGCAGTATTTT. Amino acids: CASSHNRDTQYF.

V usage is TRBV19 and J usage is TRBJ2-1; no clear D gene. Trimming cost V 7 bases and J 9 bases, with 10 bases left between them. Germline V gene sequence: CDR1 LNHDA, CDR2 SQIVND (reference sequence). The CDR3 totals 11 residues. CDR3 sequence reads: CASTTLGEQFF. CDR3 coding DNA: TGTGCCAGTACCACTCTAGGTGAGCAGTTCTTC. Based on the CDR3 plus reference TRBV19 and TRBJ2-1, the full variable domain is DGGITQSPKYLFRKEGQNVTLSCEQNLNHDAMYWYRQDPGQGLRLIYYSQIVNDFQKGDIAEGYSVSREKKESFPLTVTSAQKNPTAFYLCASTTLGEQFFGPGTRLTVL.

This clone was detected a few times. The junction shows a germline mismatch at one end, possibly a read error. The chain links TRBV5-8 to TRBJ1-4; 8 bases line up with TRBD1. This CDR3 region has 11 residues. CDR1 is SGHTS and CDR2 is YDEGEE in the germline V gene. The CDR3 loop is CASRAFQGAHF. DNA of the CDR3: TGTGCCAGCAGGGCCTTTCAGGGGGCCCATTTT.

The rearrangement uses TRBV11-2 and TRBJ1-6; no reliable D call. The V gene's germline CDR1 is SGHAT and CDR2 FQNNGV. The V and J ends lost 0 bases and 3 bases respectively, with 15 bases between them. This CDR3 has 18 amino acids. The DNA for the CDR3 is TGTGCCAGCAGCTTAGATCGGCAGGAGTTAGTCTATAATTCACCCCTCCACTTT. It is translated as CASSLDRQELVYNSPLHF.

The rearrangement joins TRBV19 to TRBJ2-3, with 13 bases that match TRBD2. Germline trimming cut 6 bases from V and 4 bases from J; bases unmatched to any gene: 4. This CDR3 is 15 amino acids long. CDR1 LNHDA and CDR2 SQIVND come from the germline V gene (reference sequence). The CDR3 coding sequence is TGTGCCAGTAGCCGGACTAGCGGGAGTGCAGATACGCAGTATTTT. As protein: CASSRTSGSADTQYF.

The chain links TRBV5-8 to TRBJ1-5, with TRBD1 matching over 12 bases. V lost 0 bases to trimming and J lost 9 bases; unmatched junction nucleotides: 4. Germline V gene data show CDR1 as SGHTS and CDR2 as YDEGEE. CDR3 size: 15 residues. CDR3: CASSLEGQGARPQHF. In DNA form, the CDR3 reads TGTGCCAGCAGCTTGGAGGGACAGGGGGCTCGGCCCCAGCATTTT. The whole variable domain, remainder taken from reference TRBV5-8 and TRBJ1-5, is EAGVTQSPTHLIKTRGQQATLRCSPISGHTSVYWYQQALGLGLQFLLWYDEGEERNRGNFPPRFSGRQFPNYSSELNVNALELEDSALYLCASSLEGQGARPQHFGDGTRLSIL.

The chain uses TRBV30 and TRBJ1-2; TRBD1 agrees at 8 bases. With V trimmed by 2 bases and J by 8 bases, 16 bases remained unmatched. CDR1 is GTSNPN, CDR2 SVGIG, per germline (reference sequence). The CDR3 loop spans 16 amino acids. CDR3 nucleotide sequence: TGTGCCTGGAGTATCTGGACAGGGTTTTTTGTGAGCGGCTACACCTTC. As protein: CAWSIWTGFFVSGYTF.

J is TRBJ1-5 and V is TRBV7-9, with D hard to call. The CDR3 spans 13 residues. Germline assignment: CDR1 SEHNR and CDR2 FQNEAQ (reference sequence). V dropped 0 bases and J dropped 6 bases, with 6 bases sitting between them. Here the CDR3 DNA reads TGTGCCAGCAGCTTAGCAGGGATTCAGCCCCAGCATTTT. It is translated as CASSLAGIQPQHF.

The rearrangement links TRBV6-1 to TRBJ2-7; D perhaps matches TRBD1 (6 bases). There are 16 residues in the CDR3. Trimming removed 4 bases from V and 1 base from J, with 17 bases in between. The germline V gene encodes CDR1 MNHNS and CDR2 SASEGT. CDR3 sequence reads: CASSARTDRISYEQYF. The CDR3 region has the DNA TGTGCCAGCAGTGCTAGGACAGACCGGATTTCCTACGAGCAGTACTTC.

The V call is TRBV5-4, the J call TRBJ1-1; D is uncertain. In germline, CDR1 is SGHNT, CDR2 YYREEE (reference sequence). The V gene lost 4 bases and the J gene lost 7 bases, with 20 bases spanning the gap. The CDR3 covers 15 residues. CDR3 loop: CASSLTDRNGNEAFF. In nucleotides, the CDR3 is TGTGCCAGCAGCCTGACGGACCGAAATGGTAATGAAGCTTTCTTT.

This chain uses TRBV4-1 with TRBJ2-3; D possibly corresponds to TRBD2 (5 bases). The CDR3 has 13 amino acids. Germline loops: CDR1 MGHRA, CDR2 YSYEKL. The V end lost 5 bases, the J end lost 3 bases, and 9 bases lay between the germline ends. Written as DNA, the CDR3 is TGCGCCAGCAGCGAGGGAGCTACAGATACGCAGTATTTT. It codes for CASSEGATDTQYF.

The CDR3 region is CASSSRTGNTGELFF. CDR3 bases: TGTGCCAGCAGCTCCAGGACAGGGAACACCGGGGAGCTGTTTTTT. The chain has TRBV7-9 and TRBJ2-2, with 7 positions matching TRBD1. Germline V gene sequence: CDR1 SEHNR, CDR2 FQNEAQ (reference sequence). The V and J ends lost 4 bases and 1 base, in that order; junction bases with no gene match: 3. CDR3 length: 15 amino acids.

The chain combines TRBV15 with TRBJ1-5; D gene ambiguous. The CDR3 is 13 residues long. CDR1 and CDR2 from the germline V gene are LNHNV and YYDKDF (reference sequence). The ends were cut back, 0 bases at V and 6 bases at J, with 6 bases in the middle. Here the CDR3 reads CATSRDKAQPQHF. For the CDR3, the DNA is TGTGCCACCAGCAGAGATAAGGCTCAGCCCCAGCATTTT.

The chain carries TRBV25-1 and TRBJ1-4; D is unresolved. The V end was cut by 5 bases, the J end by 0 bases, with 10 bases between. CDR1 MGHDK and CDR2 SYGVNS come from the germline V gene. This CDR3 comprises 15 residues. CDR3: CASSPRLATNEKLFF. In DNA form, the CDR3 reads TGTGCCAGCAGTCCCCGACTTGCAACTAATGAAAAACTGTTTTTT. The entire variable domain, with the rest obtained from reference TRBV25-1 and TRBJ1-4, is as follows: EADIYQTPRYLVIGTGKKITLECSQTMGHDKMYWYQQDPGMELHLIHYSYGVNSTEKGDLSSESTVSRIRTEHFPLTLESARPSHTSQYLCASSPRLATNEKLFFGSGTQLSVL.